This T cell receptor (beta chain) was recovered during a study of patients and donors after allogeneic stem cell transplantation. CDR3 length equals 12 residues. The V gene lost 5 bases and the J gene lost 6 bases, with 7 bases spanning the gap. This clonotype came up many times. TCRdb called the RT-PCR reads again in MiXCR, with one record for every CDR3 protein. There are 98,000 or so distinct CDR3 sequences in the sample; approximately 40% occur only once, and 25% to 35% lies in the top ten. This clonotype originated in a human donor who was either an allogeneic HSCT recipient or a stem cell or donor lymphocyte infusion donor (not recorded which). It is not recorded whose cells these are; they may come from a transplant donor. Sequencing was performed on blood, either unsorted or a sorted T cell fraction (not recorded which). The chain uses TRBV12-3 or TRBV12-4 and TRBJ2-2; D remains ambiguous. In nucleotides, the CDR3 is TGTGCCAGCAGTCTCCGTCCCGGGGAGCTGTTTTTT. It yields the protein CASSLRPGELFF.